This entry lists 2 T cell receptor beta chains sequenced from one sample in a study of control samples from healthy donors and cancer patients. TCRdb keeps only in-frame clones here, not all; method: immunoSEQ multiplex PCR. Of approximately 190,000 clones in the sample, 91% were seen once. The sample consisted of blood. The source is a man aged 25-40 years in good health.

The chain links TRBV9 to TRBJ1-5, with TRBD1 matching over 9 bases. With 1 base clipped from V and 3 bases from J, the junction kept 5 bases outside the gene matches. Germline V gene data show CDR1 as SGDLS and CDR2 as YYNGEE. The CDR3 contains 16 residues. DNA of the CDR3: TGTGCCAGCAGCGTAACCAGGACAGGGGTCAATCAGCCCCAGCATTTT. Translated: CASSVTRTGVNQPQHF. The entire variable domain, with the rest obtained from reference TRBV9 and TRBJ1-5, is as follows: DSGVTQTPKHLITATGQRVTLRCSPRSGDLSVYWYQQSLDQGLQFLIQYYNGEERAKGNILERFSAQQFPDLHSELNLSSLELGDSALYFCASSVTRTGVNQPQHFGDGTRLSIL.

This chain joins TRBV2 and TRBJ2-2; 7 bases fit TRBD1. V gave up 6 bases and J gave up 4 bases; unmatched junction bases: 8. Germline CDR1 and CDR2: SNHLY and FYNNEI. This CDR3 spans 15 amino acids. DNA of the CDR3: TGTGCCAGCAGGGAGACAGGGTCTACCACCGGGGAGCTGTTTTTT. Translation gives CASRETGSTTGELFF.